The source of this T cell receptor (beta chain) is a study of T-cell memory formation after mild COVID-19. Study results and caveats: Pre-infection memory already had some responding clones, implying cross-reactive memory joined.

A word on this clonotype: Its target is unknown.

This CDR3 is 20 amino acids long. Germline CDR1 and CDR2: SGHTA and FQGTGA. Trimming removed 4 bases from V and 7 bases from J; junction bases left unmatched: 21. One entry per CDR3 protein results from TCRdb running MiXCR on the 5' RACE reads. The sample has fewer than 200,000 distinct CDR3 sequences, 10% to 15% seen once. V is TRBV7-3 and J is TRBJ2-1; 11 bases fit TRBD2. This sequence was found in a man aged 18 to 30 who had mild COVID-19 (a few samples of this study predate the infection). Cell type and time point are not known. Material for sequencing was PBMCs or a T cell subset sorted from them (not recorded which). The CDR3 loop reads CASSSGDRGISGGARNEQFF. DNA of the CDR3: TGTGCCAGCAGCTCAGGGGATAGAGGAATTAGCGGGGGGGCCCGAAATGAGCAGTTCTTC.